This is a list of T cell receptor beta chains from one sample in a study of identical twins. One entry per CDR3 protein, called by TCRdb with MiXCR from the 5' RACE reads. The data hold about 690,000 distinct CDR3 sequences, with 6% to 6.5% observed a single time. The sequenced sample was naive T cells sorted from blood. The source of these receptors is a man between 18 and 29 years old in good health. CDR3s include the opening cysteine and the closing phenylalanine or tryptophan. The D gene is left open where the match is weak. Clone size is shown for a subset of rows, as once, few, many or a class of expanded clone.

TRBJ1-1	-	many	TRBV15	TGTGCCACCGGGTATTTGAACACTGAAGCTTTCTTT	CATGYLNTEAFF
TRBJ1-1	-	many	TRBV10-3	TGTGCCATCAGTGAAGCACAGGGTAAGTCTTTCTTT	CAISEAQGKSFF
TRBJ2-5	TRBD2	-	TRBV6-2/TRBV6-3	TGTGCCAGCAGTTACGAGGGACTAGCGGGAGAGACCCAGTACTTC	CASSYEGLAGETQYF
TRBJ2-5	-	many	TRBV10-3	TGTGCCACCGACAAGGGGGATCAAGAGACCCAGTACTTC	CATDKGDQETQYF
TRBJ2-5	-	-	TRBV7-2	TGTGCCAGCAGCTTGGAAGTTCTAGAGACCCAGTACTTC	CASSLEVLETQYF
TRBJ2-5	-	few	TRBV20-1	TGCAGTGCTAAAGGGGACTTGGGGGCCCAAGAGACCCAGTACTTC	CSAKGDLGAQETQYF
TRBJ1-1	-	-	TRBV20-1	TGCAGTGCTAGAGTTCCGGGGCTGAACACTGAAGCTTTCTTT	CSARVPGLNTEAFF
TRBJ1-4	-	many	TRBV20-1	TGCAGTGCGCTGAGGGGGGGGCCTAATGAAAAACTGTTTTTT	CSALRGGPNEKLFF
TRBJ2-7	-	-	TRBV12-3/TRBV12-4	TGTGCCAGCAGTTTAGAGGCAGGGAGGCACGAGCAGTACTTC	CASSLEAGRHEQYF
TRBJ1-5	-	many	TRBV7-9	TGTGCCAGCAGCGAGCTGGGGGATCAGCCCCAGCATTTT	CASSELGDQPQHF
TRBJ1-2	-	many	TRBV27	TGTGCCAGTGGAGTATTAGCAGACGCCTATGGCTACACCTTC	CASGVLADAYGYTF
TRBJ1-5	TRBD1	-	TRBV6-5	TGTGCCAGCAGTTACTCCTGGGACAGGGCAATGAGCAATCAGCCCCAGCTTTTT	CASSYSWDRAMSNQPQLF
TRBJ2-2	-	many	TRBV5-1	TGCGCCAGCAGGATGGGGACCGGGGAGCTGTTTTTT	CASRMGTGELFF
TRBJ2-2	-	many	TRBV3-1	TGTGCCAGCAGCCAAGTTCAGGGGCGCGGGGAGCTGTTTTTT	CASSQVQGRGELFF
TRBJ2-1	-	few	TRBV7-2	TGTGCCAGCAGCTTAGCGCCCAGGCTGGAGCAGTTCTTC	CASSLAPRLEQFF
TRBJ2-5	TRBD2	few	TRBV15	TGTGCCACCAGCAGACTCCGGGGGGTTCAAGAGACCCAGTACTTC	CATSRLRGVQETQYF
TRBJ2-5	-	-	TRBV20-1	TGCAGTGCTAGAGAGTTAGCGATACAAGAGACCCAGTACTTC	CSARELAIQETQYF
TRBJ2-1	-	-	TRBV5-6	TGTGCCAGCAGCTTTTTTCGTGCCGGCTTGTACAATGAGCAGTTCTTC	CASSFFRAGLYNEQFF
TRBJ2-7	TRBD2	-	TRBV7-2	TGTGCCAGCAGCGTGACTAGCGGGAGCACCTACGAGCAGTACTTC	CASSVTSGSTYEQYF
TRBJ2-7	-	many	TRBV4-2	TGTGCCAGCAGCCAAGATCCCCCAGGCCCTCAGTACTTC	CASSQDPPGPQYF
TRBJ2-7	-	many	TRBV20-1	TGCAGTGCTAAAGGACCATACGAGCAGTACTTC	CSAKGPYEQYF
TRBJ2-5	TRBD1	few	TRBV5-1	TGCGCCAGCAGCTTATTTCGGGCAGGGGGCCGGCAAGAGACCCAGTACTTC	CASSLFRAGGRQETQYF
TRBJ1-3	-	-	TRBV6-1	TGTGCCAGCAGCGCGGGACGGACCTCTGGAAACACCATATATTTT	CASSAGRTSGNTIYF
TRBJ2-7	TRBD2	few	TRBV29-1	TGCAGCGTTGAAACCACTAGCGGGGGTAATACAGAGCAGTACTTC	CSVETTSGGNTEQYF
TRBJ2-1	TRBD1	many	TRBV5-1	TGCGCCAGCAGCTTGGAGGGGGTGGGACAGTACAATGAGCAGTTCTTC	CASSLEGVGQYNEQFF
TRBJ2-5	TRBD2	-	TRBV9	TGTGCCAGCAGCGTAGCTCCCGGGACTAGCGGGGAGACCCAGTACTTC	CASSVAPGTSGETQYF
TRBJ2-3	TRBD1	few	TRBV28	TGTGCCAGCAGGGACAGGGGGGCAGATACGCAGTATTTT	CASRDRGADTQYF
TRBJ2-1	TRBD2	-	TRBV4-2	TGTGCCAGCAGCCAAAGGGCTGTGAGCGGGACCTCCTACAATGAGCAGTTCTTC	CASSQRAVSGTSYNEQFF
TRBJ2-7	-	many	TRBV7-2	TGTGCCAGCAGCTTATCCCTGTTGGGGTACGAGCAGTACTTC	CASSLSLLGYEQYF
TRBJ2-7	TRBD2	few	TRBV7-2	TGTGCCAGCAGCTTATTGGGACTAGGAGAGCAGTACTTC	CASSLLGLGEQYF
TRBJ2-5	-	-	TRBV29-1	TGCAGCGTTGCAGGGCCCCAAGAGACCCAGTACTTC	CSVAGPQETQYF
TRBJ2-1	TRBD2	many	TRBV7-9	TGTGCCAGCAGCTCTCTAGCGGGGCGAGGTAGAAATGAGCAGTTCTTC	CASSSLAGRGRNEQFF
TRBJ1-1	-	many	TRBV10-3	TGTGCCATGATTCAGGGGAAGAACACTGAAGCTTTCTTT	CAMIQGKNTEAFF
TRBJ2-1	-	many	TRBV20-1	TGCAGTGCTAGAACGGGAGTAACCTACAATGAGCAGTTCTTC	CSARTGVTYNEQFF
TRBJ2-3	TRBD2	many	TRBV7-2	TGTGCCAGCAGGGCCTCATTAGCGGGGGCAGATACGCAGTATTTT	CASRASLAGADTQYF
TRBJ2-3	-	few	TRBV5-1	TGCGCCAGCAGCTTCGGTCAGGGTGGGGGGACAGATACGCAGTATTTT	CASSFGQGGGTDTQYF
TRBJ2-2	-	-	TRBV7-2	TGTGCCAGCAGGACGAGGGGGATCTACACCGGGGAGCTGTTTTTT	CASRTRGIYTGELFF
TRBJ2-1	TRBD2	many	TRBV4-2	TGTGCCAGCAGCCGTTGGACTAGCACAGAGGGTGAGTTCTTC	CASSRWTSTEGEFF
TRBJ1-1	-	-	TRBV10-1	TGCGCCAGCAGTGAGAGTGACACTGAAGCTTTCTTT	CASSESDTEAFF
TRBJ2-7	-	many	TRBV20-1	TGCAGTGCCCTCGACAGGCGAAGCTCCTACGAGCAGTACTTC	CSALDRRSSYEQYF
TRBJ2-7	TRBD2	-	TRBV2	TGTGCCAGCAGTCGACTAGCGGGGAATCCCTACGAGCAGTACTTC	CASSRLAGNPYEQYF
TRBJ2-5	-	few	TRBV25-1	TGTGCCAGCAGCATCGGAGCTAGGGGGTACCAAGAGACCCAGTACTTC	CASSIGARGYQETQYF
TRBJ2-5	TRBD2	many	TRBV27	TGTGCCAGCAGACCCGGGACTAGCGGACAAGAGACCCAGTACTTC	CASRPGTSGQETQYF
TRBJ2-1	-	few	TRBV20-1	TGCAGTACCTTTTTTCAGGGTGGCAATGAGCAGTTCTTC	CSTFFQGGNEQFF
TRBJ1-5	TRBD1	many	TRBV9	TGTGCCAGCAGCGGAGACAGGGGAGGTGAGCCCCAGCATTTT	CASSGDRGGEPQHF
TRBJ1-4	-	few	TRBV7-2	TGTGCCAGCAGTATGGGTAAATGGGAGGTCGAAAAACTGTTTTTT	CASSMGKWEVEKLFF
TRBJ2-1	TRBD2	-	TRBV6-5	TGTGCCAGCAGTTACTGGCGTGGGCGGGAGGGCCTCCATGAGCAGTTCTTC	CASSYWRGREGLHEQFF
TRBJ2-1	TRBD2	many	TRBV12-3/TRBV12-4	TGTGCCAGCACCATCGGGACTAGCGGGAGGTACTACAATGAGCAGTTCTTC	CASTIGTSGRYYNEQFF
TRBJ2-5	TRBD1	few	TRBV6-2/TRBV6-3	TGTGCCAGCAGTCGACAGGGCCCTAGAAAAGAGACCCAGTACTTC	CASSRQGPRKETQYF
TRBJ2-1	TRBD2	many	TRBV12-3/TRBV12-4	TGTGCCAGCAGCGGACTAGCGGGAGCGCAGGAGTTCTTC	CASSGLAGAQEFF
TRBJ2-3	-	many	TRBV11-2	TGTGCCAGCAGCTTAGATTTGGGATTCACAGATACGCAGTATTTT	CASSLDLGFTDTQYF
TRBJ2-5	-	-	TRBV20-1	TGCAGTGCTTCCCTTGAGGGAGGGGGGTTTCAAGAGACCCAGTACTTC	CSASLEGGGFQETQYF
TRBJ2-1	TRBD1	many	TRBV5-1	TGCGCCTGCGGGACAGGGGGTTTCTACAATGAGCAGTTCTTC	CACGTGGFYNEQFF
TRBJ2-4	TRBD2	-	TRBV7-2	TGTGCCAGCAGCTTAGCGGGTTCGAGCGGGAGTATAAACATTCAGTACTTC	CASSLAGSSGSINIQYF
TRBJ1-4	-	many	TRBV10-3	TGTGCCATCATGACGGGGCTTGAAAAACTGTTTTTT	CAIMTGLEKLFF
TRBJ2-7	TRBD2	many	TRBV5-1	TGCGCCAGCAGCAAGACTAGCGTTGAGTACGAGCAGTACTTC	CASSKTSVEYEQYF
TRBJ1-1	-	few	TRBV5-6	TGTGCCAGCAGCTCCAGCGAAGGGGAGGGAGCTTTCTTT	CASSSSEGEGAFF
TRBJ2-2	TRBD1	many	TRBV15	TGTGCCACACGACAGGGGACGAACACCGGGGAGCTGTTTTTT	CATRQGTNTGELFF